The 18 T cell receptor beta chains below were found in one sample sequenced in a study of cytotoxic CD8 clonotypes in ibrutinib-treated CLL. Clones were sequenced by immunoSEQ multiplex PCR, and TCRdb holds only the in-frame ones, with some missing. This table has around 2,500 clones, 82% appearing once. Source: PBMCs, taken before ibrutinib treatment. Source of these receptors: a human donor with chronic lymphocytic leukemia.

This clone was detected only once. This rearrangement joins TRBV5-1 to TRBJ2-7; weak D call: TRBD2 (5 bases). In germline, CDR1 is SGHRS, CDR2 YFSETQ. The V gene lost 0 bases and the J gene lost 0 bases, with 7 bases spanning the gap. CDR3 length: 14 residues. The CDR3 DNA reads as TGCGCCAGCAGCTTGGTCGGAGGCTCCTACGAGCAGTACTTC. Translated: CASSLVGGSYEQYF.

This clone showed up just a few times. The chain recombines TRBV2 with TRBJ1-6, with D uncertain. Deletions cut 7 bases from V and 10 bases from J, with 8 bases between. Per the germline V gene, CDR1 is SNHLY and CDR2 is FYNNEI. CDR3 length: 11 amino acids. CDR3 protein: CASTPGSPLHF. DNA of the CDR3: TGTGCCAGCACCCCTGGATCACCCCTCCACTTT.

The rearrangement uses TRBV9 and TRBJ2-3; 13 nucleotides match TRBD2. After removal of 3 bases from V and 1 base from J, the junction contained 8 bases not matched to a gene. The germline CDR1 and CDR2 sequences are SGDLS and YYNGEE. CDR3 size: 18 residues. The DNA of the CDR3 is TGTGCCAGCAGCGAGAGCCGGACTAGCGGGGGCCGCACAGATACGCAGTATTTT. This encodes CASSESRTSGGRTDTQYF.

This clone has a single count. V and J are TRBV19 and TRBJ1-4; the D gene is possibly TRBD1 (5 bases). The CDR3 consists of 14 residues. The germline CDR1 and CDR2 sequences are LNHDA and SQIVND (reference sequence). V was pared by 4 bases and J by 8 bases, with 14 bases between. CDR3 sequence: CASSTRGLGEKLFF. The CDR3 nucleotides are TGTGCCAGTAGTACGAGGGGACTTGGCGAAAAACTGTTTTTT. Based on the CDR3 plus reference TRBV19 and TRBJ1-4, the full variable domain is DGGITQSPKYLFRKEGQNVTLSCEQNLNHDAMYWYRQDPGQGLRLIYYSQIVNDFQKGDIAEGYSVSREKKESFPLTVTSAQKNPTAFYLCASSTRGLGEKLFFGSGTQLSVL.

This clone showed up just once. The rearrangement uses TRBV6-5 and TRBJ2-2; D may be TRBD2 (5 bases). CDR3 length: 14 amino acids. Germline V gene data show CDR1 as MNHEY and CDR2 as SVGAGI. V was shortened by 4 bases and J by 4 bases, with 10 bases between the two germline ends. CDR3 coding DNA: TGTGCCAGCAGTTTTGCGGGCCGCACCGGGGAGCTGTTTTTT. Its translation is CASSFAGRTGELFF.

CDR3 in amino acids: CASSLNSGQGNGYTF. CDR3 in DNA: TGCGCCAGCAGCTTGAACTCCGGACAGGGGAACGGCTACACCTTC. V gene TRBV5-1 combines with J gene TRBJ1-2; TRBD1 matches 9 bases. Germline trimming cut 1 base from V and 8 bases from J; bases unmatched to any gene: 9. The CDR3 extends over 15 amino acids. The germline V gene encodes CDR1 SGHRS and CDR2 YFSETQ. The full variable domain, completed using reference TRBV5-1 and TRBJ1-2, is KAGVTQTPRYLIKTRGQQVTLSCSPISGHRSVSWYQQTPGQGLQFLFEYFSETQRNKGNFPGRFSGRQFSNSRSEMNVSTLELGDSALYLCASSLNSGQGNGYTFGSGTRLTVV.

The chain couples TRBV10-3 to TRBJ2-2; 8 bases map to TRBD2. The CDR3 runs to 18 residues. V trimming: 0 bases; J trimming: 5 bases; junction bases outside the gene matches: 11. The germline gives CDR1 ENHRY, CDR2 SYGVKD. Written as DNA, the CDR3 is TGTGCCATCAGTGAGTCGAGTGGGACTAGATATCTGACCGGGGAGCTGTTTTTT. Its translation is CAISESSGTRYLTGELFF.

The chain recombines TRBV5-1 with TRBJ2-3, with 9 bases aligning to TRBD1. Trimming removed 2 bases from V and 6 bases from J; junction bases left unmatched: 7. CDR1 is SGHRS and CDR2 is YFSETQ in the germline V gene. This CDR3 has 15 amino acids. The DNA for the CDR3 is TGCGCCAGCAGCTTAGCATTACAGGGGGCCGATACGCAGTATTTT. This translates into CASSLALQGADTQYF. The full variable domain, with the rest looked up from reference TRBV5-1 and TRBJ2-3, is KAGVTQTPRYLIKTRGQQVTLSCSPISGHRSVSWYQQTPGQGLQFLFEYFSETQRNKGNFPGRFSGRQFSNSRSEMNVSTLELGDSALYLCASSLALQGADTQYFGPGTRLTVL.

V is TRBV7-9 and J is TRBJ1-1; TRBD1 agrees at 9 bases. CDR1 is SEHNR and CDR2 is FQNEAQ in the germline V gene (reference sequence). The CDR3 runs to 15 residues. The V and J ends lost 7 bases and 5 bases, in that order; junction bases with no gene match: 11. In DNA form, the CDR3 reads TGTGCCAGCACCTCAAAGGGGACAGGGCAAACTGAAGCTTTCTTT. Its protein is CASTSKGTGQTEAFF.

The chain carries TRBV5-4 and TRBJ2-2, with a weak D call TRBD1 (5 bases). In germline, CDR1 is SGHNT, CDR2 YYREEE (reference sequence). This CDR3 has 17 amino acids. V lost 4 bases and J lost 2, with 18 bases in between. The CDR3 reads CASSPGPDRSNTGELFF. The CDR3, as DNA: TGTGCCAGCAGCCCGGGCCCTGACAGATCAAACACCGGGGAGCTGTTTTTT. Drawing the rest from reference TRBV5-4 and TRBJ2-2, the complete variable domain is ETGVTQSPTHLIKTRGQQVTLRCSSQSGHNTVSWYQQALGQGPQFIFQYYREEENGRGNFPPRFSGLQFPNYSSELNVNALELDDSALYLCASSPGPDRSNTGELFFGEGSRLTVL.

The chain uses TRBV28 and TRBJ2-7, with 10 bases that match TRBD2. The CDR3 runs 15 residues. Germline CDR1 reads MDHEN; CDR2 reads SYDVKM. V was pared by 2 bases and J by 3 bases, with 4 bases of the junction left unmatched. The CDR3, as DNA: TGTGCCAGCAGTTTACAACTAGCGGGGAGCTACGAGCAGTACTTC. As protein: CASSLQLAGSYEQYF.

This clone was observed a single time. This chain uses TRBV10-3 with TRBJ1-1; the match to TRBD1 covers 9 bases. This CDR3 is 14 amino acids long. V lost 6 bases to trimming and J lost 4 bases; unmatched junction nucleotides: 6. CDR1 and CDR2 (germline): ENHRY, SYGVKD. The CDR3 is CAISRTGESTEAFF. Written as DNA, the CDR3 is TGTGCCATCAGCCGGACAGGGGAAAGCACTGAAGCTTTCTTT.

In its sample, this clone ranks as large. The chain employs TRBV6-5 and TRBJ1-1; D gene ambiguous. CDR3 length equals 11 residues. The V and J ends lost 7 bases and 10 bases respectively, with 13 bases between them. Per the germline V gene, CDR1 is MNHEY and CDR2 is SVGAGI. CDR3 protein: CASISRRIAFF. The CDR3, as DNA: TGTGCCAGCATCTCTCGGAGGATAGCTTTCTTT.

The genes are TRBV2 and TRBJ1-2, with D possibly being TRBD1 (6 bases). V was cut by 5 bases and J by 4 bases, with 8 bases left in between. CDR1 is SNHLY and CDR2 is FYNNEI in the germline V gene. This CDR3 contains 12 residues. CDR3 residues: CASSNRAYGYTF. CDR3 DNA: TGTGCCAGCAGTAACAGGGCCTATGGCTACACCTTC.

This clone was detected only once. The gene calls are TRBV29-1 and TRBJ2-4; 7 bases align to TRBD1. Germline trimming cut 7 bases from V and 5 bases from J; bases unmatched to any gene: 5. CDR1 is SQVTM, CDR2 ANQGSEA, per germline. The CDR3 loop spans 12 amino acids. The DNA of the CDR3 is TGCAGCGCAAGGCAGGGGGAAAACATTCAGTACTTC. It encodes CSARQGENIQYF.

The V gene is TRBV14, the J gene TRBJ1-1; no reliable D call. V lost 1 base, J lost 1 base, and 4 bases lay in between. This CDR3 contains 13 residues. Per the germline V gene, CDR1 is SGHDN and CDR2 is FVKESK. The CDR3 protein is CASSQVGNTEAFF. In nucleotides, the CDR3 is TGTGCCAGCAGCCAAGTCGGGAACACTGAAGCTTTCTTT.

This chain links TRBV6-5 with TRBJ1-2; D is undetermined. CDR1 and CDR2 (germline): MNHEY, SVGAGI. The germline V and J ends were trimmed by 3 bases and 2 bases, with 13 bases remaining between them. The CDR3 is 15 amino acids. The CDR3 region is CASSYRRTANYGYTF. CDR3 sequence (DNA): TGTGCCAGCAGTTATCGGAGGACTGCAAACTATGGCTACACCTTC.

The chain couples TRBV5-6 to TRBJ2-3, with D hard to call. V shed 2 bases and J shed 2 bases, with 6 bases lying between them. This CDR3 has 13 residues. The germline gives CDR1 SGHDT, CDR2 YYEEEE. The CDR3 DNA follows: TGTGCCAGCAGCTTCTCCCACACAGATACGCAGTATTTT. As protein: CASSFSHTDTQYF.